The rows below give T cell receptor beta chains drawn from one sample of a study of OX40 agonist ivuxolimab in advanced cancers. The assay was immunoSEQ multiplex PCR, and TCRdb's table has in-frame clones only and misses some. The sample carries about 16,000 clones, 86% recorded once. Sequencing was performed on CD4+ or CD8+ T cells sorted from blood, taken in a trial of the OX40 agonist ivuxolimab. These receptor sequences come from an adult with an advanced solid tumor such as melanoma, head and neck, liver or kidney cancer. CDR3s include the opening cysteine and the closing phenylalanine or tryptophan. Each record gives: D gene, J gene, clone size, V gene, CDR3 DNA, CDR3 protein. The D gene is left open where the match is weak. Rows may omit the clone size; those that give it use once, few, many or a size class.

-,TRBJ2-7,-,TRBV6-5,TGTGCCAGCAGTTACCTGCACGAGCAGTACTTC,CASSYLHEQYF
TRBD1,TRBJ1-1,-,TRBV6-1,TGTGCCACCAACCTTGGACAGGGGATTAACACTGAAGCTTTCTTT,CATNLGQGINTEAFF
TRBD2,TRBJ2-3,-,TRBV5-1,TGCGCCAGCAGCTTGGCTCCTAGCGGGGGGGCGGGTACGCAGTATTTT,CASSLAPSGGAGTQYF
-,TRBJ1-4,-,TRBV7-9,TGTGCCAGCAGCCAATGGACAGTCCCAACTAATGAAAAACTGTTTTTT,CASSQWTVPTNEKLFF
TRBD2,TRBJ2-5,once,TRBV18,TGTGCCAGCTCAAGAAGAGCGGGAGGAGGTGGACAAGAGACCCAGTACTTC,CASSRRAGGGGQETQYF
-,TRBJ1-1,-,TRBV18,TGTGCCAGCTCACCACGACACTTGAACACTGAAGCTTTCTTT,CASSPRHLNTEAFF
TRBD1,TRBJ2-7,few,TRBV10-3,TGTGCCACGACAGGGAGTTGGGGTCCCTCCTACGAGCAGTACTTC,CATTGSWGPSYEQYF
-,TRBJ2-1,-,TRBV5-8,TGTGCCAGCACCCTGGGTGAACATACTACCCATGAGCAGTTCTTC,CASTLGEHTTHEQFF
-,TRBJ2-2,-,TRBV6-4,TGTGCCAGCAGTGCCCAGACTAGATCGGGGGAGCTGTTTTTT,CASSAQTRSGELFF
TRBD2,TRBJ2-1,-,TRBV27,TGTGCCAGCAGTGGATCAACCGGGACTAGTATACTCGATGAGCAGTTCTTC,CASSGSTGTSILDEQFF
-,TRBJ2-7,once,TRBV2,TGTGCCAGCAGTGAGAAGACTCCGATCTACGAGCAGTACTTC,CASSEKTPIYEQYF
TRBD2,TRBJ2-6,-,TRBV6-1,TGTGCCAGCAGGGAACCGGGACTAGGACTGGTCTCTCTGGGGGCCAACGTCCTGACTTTC,CASREPGLGLVSLGANVLTF
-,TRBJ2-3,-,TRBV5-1,TGCGCCAGCAGCTTGGCCCTCGCGTTTGGACAGTTTGGCACAGATACGCAGTATTTT,CASSLALAFGQFGTDTQYF
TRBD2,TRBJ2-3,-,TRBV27,TGTGCCAGCAGTTTATGGGCTAGCGGGAGCACAGATACGCAGTATTTT,CASSLWASGSTDTQYF
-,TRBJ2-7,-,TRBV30,TGTGCCTGCCTATTACCTTCGGGCGTTATCGAGCAGTACTTC,CACLLPSGVIEQYF
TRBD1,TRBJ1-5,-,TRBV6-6,TGTGCCAGCAGACACGGACAGGGGGCCAGGCAGCCCCAGCATTTT,CASRHGQGARQPQHF
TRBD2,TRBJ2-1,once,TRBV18,TGTGCCAGCTCACCCCCTAGCGGGGGGCGGGGCAATGAGCAGTTCTTC,CASSPPSGGRGNEQFF
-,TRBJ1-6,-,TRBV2,TGTGCCAGCAATAAGGGGCCGGGTTCACCCCTCCACTTT,CASNKGPGSPLHF
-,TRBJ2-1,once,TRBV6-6,TGTGCCAGCGGGGGGCAAGCGGGAAGCTCCTACAATGAGCAGTTCTTC,CASGGQAGSSYNEQFF
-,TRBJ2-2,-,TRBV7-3,TGTGCCAGCAGCGTGGGGGGCCGGGAGCTGTTTTTT,CASSVGGRELFF
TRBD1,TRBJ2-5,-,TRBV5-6,TGTGCCAGCAGCCCCGGACAGGGGACACCGTGGGGAGGAGAGACCCAGTACTTC,CASSPGQGTPWGGETQYF
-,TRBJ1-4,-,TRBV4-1,TGCGCCAGCAGCCCCGGGACAATTACTAATGAAAAACTGTTTTTT,CASSPGTITNEKLFF
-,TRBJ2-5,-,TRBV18,TGTGCCAGCTCAGACGCCCGAGAGACCCAGTACTTC,CASSDARETQYF
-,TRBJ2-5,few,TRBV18,TGTGCCAGCTCACCACTCTCAGAGACCCAGTACTTC,CASSPLSETQYF
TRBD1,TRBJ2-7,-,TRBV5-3,TGTGCCAGAAGCCATTCCGGGACAGGGACCCACGAGCAGTACTTC,CARSHSGTGTHEQYF
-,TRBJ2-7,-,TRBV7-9,TGTGCCAGCAGCATTACAGGGCTAAATGAGCAGTACTTC,CASSITGLNEQYF
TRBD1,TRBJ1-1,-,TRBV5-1,TGCGCCAGCAGCCTGCTGGGACAGGCTCTTACTGAAGCTTTCTTT,CASSLLGQALTEAFF
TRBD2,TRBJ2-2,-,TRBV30,TGTGCCTGGAGTACGGGAGGGTGGGGCACCGGGGAGCTGTTTTTT,CAWSTGGWGTGELFF
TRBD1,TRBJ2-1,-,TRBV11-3,TGTGCCAGCAGCTTAGGGGAAACAGGGGTCAATGAGCAGTTCTTC,CASSLGETGVNEQFF
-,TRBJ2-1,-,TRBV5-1,TGCGCCAGCAGCCAGGGTACCGGGGGAAATGAGCAGTTCTTC,CASSQGTGGNEQFF
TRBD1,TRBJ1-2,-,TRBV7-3,TGTGCCAGCAGCTTAAGGACAGGGGGTGGCTACACCTTC,CASSLRTGGGYTF
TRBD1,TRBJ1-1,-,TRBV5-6,TGTGCCAGCAGCCCGGGACAGATGAACACTGAAGCTTTCTTT,CASSPGQMNTEAFF
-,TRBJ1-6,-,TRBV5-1,TGCGCCAGCAGCTTGAGACCGGGACTTGGTTATTCACCCCTCCACTTT,CASSLRPGLGYSPLHF
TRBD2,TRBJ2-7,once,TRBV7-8,TGTGCCAGCAGCTTAGGGGGTAGCGGGAGGTCCCAATCCTACGAGCAGTACTTC,CASSLGGSGRSQSYEQYF
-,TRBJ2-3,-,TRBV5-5,TGTGCCAGCAGCCCCCTCGCAACGGGGGGCGGGAATACGCAGTATTTT,CASSPLATGGGNTQYF
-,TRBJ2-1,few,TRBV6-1,TGTGCCAGCACTTCGGGGACAACCTCTCTCGAGCAGTTCTTC,CASTSGTTSLEQFF
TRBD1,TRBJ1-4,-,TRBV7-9,TGTGCCAGCAGCCCGGGGACAGGGGTGAATGAAAAACTGTTTTTT,CASSPGTGVNEKLFF
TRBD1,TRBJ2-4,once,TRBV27,TGTGCCAGCAGCAACAATCCGGGACAGGGTGGGACCAAAAACATTCAGTACTTC,CASSNNPGQGGTKNIQYF
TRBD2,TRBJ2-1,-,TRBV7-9,TGTGCCAGCAGTGATGGACTAGCTGCGGGTCTTAACAATGAGCAGTTCTTC,CASSDGLAAGLNNEQFF
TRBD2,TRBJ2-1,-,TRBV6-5,TGTGCCAGCAAAGGCGGGGGCTCCTACAATGAGCAGTTCTTC,CASKGGGSYNEQFF
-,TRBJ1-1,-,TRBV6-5,TGTGCCAGCAAGGACAGCGTGACTGAAGCTTTCTTT,CASKDSVTEAFF
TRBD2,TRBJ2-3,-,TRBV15,TGTGCCACCAGCGCTAGCGGGGGACCAGCAGATACGCAGTATTTT,CATSASGGPADTQYF
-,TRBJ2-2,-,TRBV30,TGTGCCTGGAGTCCCCGGGTTGGATTTCCCGGGGAGCTGTTTTTT,CAWSPRVGFPGELFF
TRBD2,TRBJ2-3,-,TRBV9,TGTGCCAGCAGCGTAGGAGCTAGCGGGGGCACAGATACGCAGTATTTT,CASSVGASGGTDTQYF
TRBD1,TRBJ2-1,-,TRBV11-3,TGTGCCAGCAGCTTAGCCGGGACAGGTATCTTCGGTGAGCAGTTCTTC,CASSLAGTGIFGEQFF
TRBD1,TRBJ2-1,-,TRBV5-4,TGTGCCAGCAGCTTGGGGGGACAGGAGGACAATGAGCAGTTCTTC,CASSLGGQEDNEQFF
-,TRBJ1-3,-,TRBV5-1,TGCGCCAGCAGCTCGGGCCTCACCTCTGGAAACACCATATATTTT,CASSSGLTSGNTIYF
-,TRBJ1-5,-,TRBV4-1,TGCGCCAGCAGCCAAGTTTCAGGGAGCAATCAGCCCCAGCATTTT,CASSQVSGSNQPQHF
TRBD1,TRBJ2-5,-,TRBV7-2,TGTGCCAGCAGCCCGGGACAGCCACAAGAGACCCAGTACTTC,CASSPGQPQETQYF
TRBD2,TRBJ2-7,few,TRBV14,TGTGCCAGCAGCCAAGAGTCGGGACTAGCGGAATACGAGCAGTACTTC,CASSQESGLAEYEQYF
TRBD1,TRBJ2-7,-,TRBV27,TGTGCCAGCAGCAGTATCCGAGGCAGGGGGTACTACGAGCAGTACTTC,CASSSIRGRGYYEQYF
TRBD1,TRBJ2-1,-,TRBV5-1,TGCGCCAGCAGCTTGGGATTGGGACAGGGAAAGGACAATGAGCAGTTCTTC,CASSLGLGQGKDNEQFF
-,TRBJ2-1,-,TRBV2,TGTGCCAGCAGCGGGGGACCCAACCTCTCCTACAATGAGCAGTTCTTC,CASSGGPNLSYNEQFF
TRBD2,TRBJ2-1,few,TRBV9,TGTGCCAGCAGCGTAGCAGCGGGAGGAGACTACAATGAGCAGTTCTTC,CASSVAAGGDYNEQFF